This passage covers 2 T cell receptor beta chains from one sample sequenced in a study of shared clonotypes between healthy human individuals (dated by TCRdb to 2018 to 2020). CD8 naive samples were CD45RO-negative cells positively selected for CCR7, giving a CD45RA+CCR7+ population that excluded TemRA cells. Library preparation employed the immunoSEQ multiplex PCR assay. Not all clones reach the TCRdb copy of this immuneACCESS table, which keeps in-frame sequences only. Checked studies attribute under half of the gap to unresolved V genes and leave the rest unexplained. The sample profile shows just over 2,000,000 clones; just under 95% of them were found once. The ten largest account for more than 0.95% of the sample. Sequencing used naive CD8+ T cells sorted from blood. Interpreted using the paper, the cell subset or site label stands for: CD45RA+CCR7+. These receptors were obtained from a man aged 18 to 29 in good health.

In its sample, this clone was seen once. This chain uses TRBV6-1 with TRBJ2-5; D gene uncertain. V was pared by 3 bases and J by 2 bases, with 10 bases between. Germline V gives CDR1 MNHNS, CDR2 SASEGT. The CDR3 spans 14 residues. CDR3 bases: TGTGCCAGCAGTGAGTCGGGCCAGCAAGAGACCCAGTACTTC. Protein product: CASSESGQQETQYF.

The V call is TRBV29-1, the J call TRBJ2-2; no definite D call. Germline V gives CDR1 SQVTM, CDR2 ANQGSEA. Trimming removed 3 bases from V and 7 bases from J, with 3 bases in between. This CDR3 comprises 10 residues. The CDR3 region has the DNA TGCAGCGTTGATGTCGGGGAGCTGTTTTTT. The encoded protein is CSVDVGELFF.